These T cell receptor beta chains were read from a single sample in a study of CD8 T cells in Susac syndrome. TCRdb passed the immunoSEQ multiplex PCR reads through MiXCR, listing each CDR3 protein once. The sample records about 190,000 distinct CDR3 sequences, 85% to 95% being singletons. The sequenced sample was CD4+ T cells from PBMCs. The receptors here all came from a human donor in good health. The CDR3 runs from the conserved cysteine through the conserved F or W. A D gene is named only where the DNA matches it firmly. Clone size, where shown, is once, few, many, or a class for clones that have expanded.

V	size	J	D	CDR3	DNA
TRBV28	.	TRBJ2-1	.	CASSFTGNLHEQFF	TGTGCCAGCAGTTTTACGGGTAACCTGCATGAGCAGTTCTTC
TRBV30	.	TRBJ2-1	.	CAWSNLANEQFF	TGTGCCTGGAGTAACTTAGCCAATGAGCAGTTCTTC
TRBV3-1	.	TRBJ2-5	TRBD1	CASSPRQGDWTQYF	TGTGCCAGCAGCCCCCGACAGGGCGATTGGACCCAGTACTTC
TRBV7-2	.	TRBJ2-1	TRBD2	CASSFGGGAGNEQFF	TGTGCCAGCAGCTTCGGCGGGGGGGCGGGCAATGAGCAGTTCTTC
TRBV29-1	once	TRBJ1-2	TRBD1	CSVDFDRGMGYTF	TGCAGCGTCGACTTCGACAGGGGTATGGGCTACACCTTC
TRBV7-2	.	TRBJ2-1	TRBD2	CASSLSGRGRNEQFF	TGTGCCAGCAGCCTTAGCGGGAGGGGTAGGAATGAGCAGTTCTTC
TRBV30	.	TRBJ1-1	.	CAWNRGNTEAFF	TGTGCCTGGAATCGGGGTAACACTGAAGCTTTCTTT
TRBV7-9	.	TRBJ2-1	.	CASSLYSEQFF	TGTGCCAGCAGCTTATACAGTGAGCAGTTCTTC
TRBV24-1	once	TRBJ1-2	.	CATSAGVGYGYTF	TGTGCCACCAGTGCGGGGGTAGGGTATGGCTACACCTTC
TRBV7-2	.	TRBJ2-5	.	CASRGNGETQYF	TGTGCCAGCAGGGGGAATGGGGAGACCCAGTACTTC
TRBV6-5	.	TRBJ2-5	.	CASSYSPGQETQYF	TGTGCCAGCAGTTATTCGCCAGGCCAAGAGACCCAGTACTTC
TRBV27	.	TRBJ2-3	TRBD2	CASSLSLGGVDTQYF	TGTGCCAGCAGTTTATCGTTGGGAGGGGTGGATACGCAGTATTTT
TRBV11-2	once	TRBJ2-6	.	CASSLKANVLTF	TGTGCCAGCAGCCTAAAGGCCAACGTCCTGACTTTC
TRBV2	once	TRBJ2-6	TRBD1	CASSQTGGAGANVLTF	TGTGCCAGCAGTCAGACAGGGGGCGCTGGGGCCAACGTCCTGACTTTC
TRBV20-1	.	TRBJ1-4	.	CSTKLRGGVETNEKLFF	TGCAGTACCAAACTTAGAGGAGGGGTGGAAACTAATGAAAAACTGTTTTTT
TRBV10-3	.	TRBJ2-1	.	CAISGRDNEQFF	TGTGCCATCAGTGGGAGGGACAATGAGCAGTTCTTC
TRBV3-1	.	TRBJ2-1	TRBD1	CASSPRDRGPGEQFF	TGTGCCAGCAGCCCCCGGGACAGGGGTCCGGGTGAGCAGTTCTTC
TRBV5-6	.	TRBJ2-5	.	CASRLGETQYF	TGTGCCAGCAGATTGGGGGAGACCCAGTACTTC
TRBV7-8	.	TRBJ1-4	TRBD1	CASSLERDRANEKLFF	TGTGCCAGCAGCTTAGAAAGGGACAGGGCTAATGAAAAACTGTTTTTT
TRBV14	.	TRBJ2-7	TRBD2	CASSQGTSGSEQYF	TGTGCCAGCAGCCAAGGGACTAGCGGTAGCGAGCAGTACTTC
TRBV12-3/TRBV12-4	.	TRBJ2-1	.	CASSPRGTRYNEQFF	TGTGCCAGCAGTCCTCGGGGCACACGCTACAATGAGCAGTTCTTC
TRBV20-1	.	TRBJ2-5	TRBD2	CSARRSSGRGAQETQYF	TGCAGTGCTAGACGTTCTAGCGGGAGGGGGGCCCAAGAGACCCAGTACTTC
TRBV3-1	.	TRBJ2-2	.	CASSQLDYTGELFF	TGTGCCAGCAGCCAACTGGATTACACCGGGGAGCTGTTTTTT
TRBV19	.	TRBJ1-5	.	CGSGTQPQHF	TGTGGGTCGGGGACCCAGCCCCAGCATTTT
TRBV29-1	.	TRBJ1-2	.	CSVGATGFNYGYTF	TGCAGCGTTGGGGCGACAGGTTTTAACTATGGCTACACCTTC
TRBV11-2	.	TRBJ2-5	.	CASSLFGKETQYF	TGTGCCAGCAGCTTGTTTGGAAAAGAGACCCAGTACTTC
TRBV20-1	.	TRBJ2-5	.	CSARDPREETQYF	TGCAGTGCTAGAGATCCCAGGGAAGAGACCCAGTACTTC
TRBV5-1	.	TRBJ2-5	.	CASSWDLQETQYF	TGCGCCAGCAGCTGGGACTTGCAAGAGACCCAGTACTTC
TRBV5-4	.	TRBJ1-1	.	CASNPTVGREAFF	TGTGCCAGCAACCCGACAGTTGGTCGGGAAGCTTTCTTT
TRBV7-9	.	TRBJ2-1	TRBD2	CASVSGRSYNEQFF	TGTGCCAGTGTTAGCGGGAGGTCCTACAATGAGCAGTTCTTC
TRBV2	.	TRBJ2-5	.	CASSLRNQKETQYF	TGTGCCTCTAGCCTACGCAATCAGAAAGAGACCCAGTACTTC
TRBV4-2	.	TRBJ1-5	TRBD1	CASSQDRQGGAQHF	TGTGCCAGCAGCCAAGATCGACAGGGAGGTGCCCAGCATTTT
TRBV3-1	once	TRBJ1-1	.	CASSHGGLNTEAFF	TGTGCCAGCAGCCATGGGGGCTTGAACACTGAAGCTTTCTTT
TRBV27	.	TRBJ2-1	.	CASSSGSSYNEQFF	TGTGCCAGCAGCTCGGGGAGCTCCTACAATGAGCAGTTCTTC
TRBV10-3	.	TRBJ2-1	TRBD1	CAIRPGTGRNEQFF	TGTGCCATCAGACCCGGGACAGGGAGAAATGAGCAGTTCTTC
TRBV4-1	.	TRBJ2-2	.	CASSQNQGSDGELFF	TGCGCCAGCAGCCAAAACCAGGGCAGCGACGGGGAGCTGTTTTTT
TRBV6-5	.	TRBJ2-1	TRBD2	CASSLTSGAPNEQFF	TGTGCCAGCAGCCTGACTAGCGGAGCTCCCAATGAGCAGTTCTTC
TRBV18	.	TRBJ1-2	.	CASSSPEGYTF	TGTGCCAGCTCGAGCCCCGAAGGCTACACCTTC
TRBV6-2/TRBV6-3	.	TRBJ2-7	.	CASQQVSEQYF	TGTGCCAGTCAACAGGTCTCCGAGCAGTACTTC
TRBV12-3/TRBV12-4	.	TRBJ1-5	.	CASSLSPYQPQHF	TGTGCCAGCAGTTTGTCCCCATATCAGCCCCAGCATTTT
TRBV4-3	.	TRBJ2-5	.	CASSQDVVGETQYF	TGCGCCAGCAGCCAAGATGTAGTTGGAGAGACCCAGTACTTC
TRBV30	.	TRBJ1-1	TRBD1	CAWRQGLNTEAFF	TGTGCCTGGAGACAGGGGTTAAACACTGAAGCTTTCTTT
TRBV5-6	.	TRBJ2-1	.	CASSFQVGNEQFF	TGTGCCAGCAGCTTTCAGGTTGGCAATGAGCAGTTCTTC
TRBV9	.	TRBJ2-3	TRBD1	CASSGGQGRPDTQYF	TGTGCCAGCAGCGGTGGACAGGGACGACCAGATACGCAGTATTTT
TRBV3-1	once	TRBJ1-1	TRBD1	CASSQGTGVGTEAFF	TGTGCCAGCAGCCAAGGGACAGGGGTCGGCACTGAAGCTTTCTTT
TRBV29-1	.	TRBJ2-1	.	CSAGVRRNEQFF	TGCAGCGCCGGGGTACGGAGAAATGAGCAGTTCTTC
TRBV27	.	TRBJ2-6	.	CASSSYVTGANVLTF	TGTGCCAGCAGTTCATACGTCACTGGGGCCAACGTCCTGACTTTC
TRBV29-1	once	TRBJ2-7	TRBD1	CSVVWDRGLEQYF	TGCAGCGTTGTGTGGGACAGGGGGCTCGAGCAGTACTTC
TRBV20-1	once	TRBJ1-6	.	CSASGHGGPDSPLHF	TGCAGTGCTAGCGGTCACGGGGGGCCAGATTCACCCCTCCACTTT
TRBV2	.	TRBJ2-7	.	CASRVWDRSYEQYF	TGTGCCAGCAGAGTATGGGACCGTTCCTACGAGCAGTACTTC
TRBV20-1	once	TRBJ1-6	TRBD1	CSARGEEGAYSPLHF	TGCAGTGCTAGAGGGGAGGAGGGGGCGTATTCACCCCTCCACTTT
TRBV29-1	.	TRBJ1-2	TRBD1	CSVPDRENYGYTF	TGCAGCGTTCCCGACAGGGAAAACTATGGCTACACCTTC
TRBV6-6	.	TRBJ2-5	TRBD2	CASSPALRLAWETQYF	TGTGCCAGCAGTCCCGCTCTAAGACTAGCCTGGGAGACCCAGTACTTC
TRBV29-1	.	TRBJ2-5	.	CSVVRTQETQYF	TGCAGCGTTGTGAGGACCCAAGAGACCCAGTACTTC
TRBV5-4	.	TRBJ2-2	.	CASSLARAGELFF	TGTGCCAGCAGCTTGGCCCGGGCCGGGGAGCTGTTTTTT
TRBV14	.	TRBJ1-4	.	CASAGATNEKLFF	TGTGCCAGCGCGGGGGCAACTAATGAAAAACTGTTTTTT
TRBV3-1	.	TRBJ2-4	.	CASSPAIRVKNIQYF	TGTGCCAGCAGCCCCGCGATAAGAGTCAAAAACATTCAGTACTTC
TRBV2	.	TRBJ2-3	.	CASSTGPTDTQYF	TGTGCCAGCAGTACGGGACCCACAGATACGCAGTATTTT
TRBV20-1	.	TRBJ2-2	.	CSATGPAGTGELFF	TGCAGTGCCACGGGACCCGCGGGCACCGGGGAGCTGTTTTTT
TRBV29-1	.	TRBJ1-1	.	CSGRTFGTEAFF	TGCAGCGGCCGAACCTTTGGCACTGAAGCTTTCTTT